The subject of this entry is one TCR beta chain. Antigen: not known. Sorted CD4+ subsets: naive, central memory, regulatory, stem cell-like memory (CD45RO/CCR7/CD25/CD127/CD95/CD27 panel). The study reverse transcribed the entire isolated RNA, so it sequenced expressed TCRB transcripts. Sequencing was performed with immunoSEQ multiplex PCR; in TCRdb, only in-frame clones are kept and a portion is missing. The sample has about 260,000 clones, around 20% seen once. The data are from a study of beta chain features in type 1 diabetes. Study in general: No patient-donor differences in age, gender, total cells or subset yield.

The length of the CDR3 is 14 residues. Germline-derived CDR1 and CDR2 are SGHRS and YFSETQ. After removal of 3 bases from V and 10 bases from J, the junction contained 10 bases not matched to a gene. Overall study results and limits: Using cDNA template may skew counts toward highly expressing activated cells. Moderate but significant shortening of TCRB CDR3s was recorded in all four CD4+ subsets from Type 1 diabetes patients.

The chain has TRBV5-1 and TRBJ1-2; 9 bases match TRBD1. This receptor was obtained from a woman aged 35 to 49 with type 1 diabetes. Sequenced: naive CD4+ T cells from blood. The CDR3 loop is CASSSPGTGYIYTF. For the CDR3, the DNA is TGCGCCAGCAGCTCACCCGGGACAGGGTACATCTACACCTTC.